Only a few counts were recorded for the clone carrying this T cell receptor beta chain. Its target is unknown. These data are taken from a study of cytomegalovirus exposure and HLA in healthy donors. PCR involved 60 Vbeta and 13 Jbeta primers. Here immunoSEQ multiplex PCR was the method, and the copy in TCRdb shows in-frame clones only, minus some. This table has nearly 110,000 clones, around 74% appearing once. Study-wide results and caveats: Apparent HLA restriction characterized most CMV-associated TCR beta chains in a later analysis. Trimming of TCR beta V- and J-genes showed a link, identified in a later analysis, to a missense DCLRE1C variant. An analysis done earlier found most TCR beta V segments productive about 87% or about 30% of the time.

The CDR3 contains 11 residues. Unmatched junction bases numbered 4, after V lost 4 bases and J lost 9 bases. Looked up from germline, CDR1 is GTSNPN and CDR2 is SVGIG (reference sequence). Sample: PBMCs. V is TRBV30 and J is TRBJ2-7; TRBD2 agrees at 9 bases. The receptor was derived from a woman in her 40s in good health and CMV-seropositive. CDR3: CAWTSGVRQYF. The CDR3 DNA reads as TGTGCCTGGACTAGCGGGGTACGGCAGTACTTC.